Reported below is one T cell receptor (beta chain). This clonotype showed up just a few times. What this receptor recognizes is not known. Base quality data are lacking; no much larger clone is found one base away. The instrument given in TCRdb is Illumina NovaSeq 6000. TCRalpha and TCRbeta cDNA libraries were built by 5'RACE with constant-segment primers, adding sample barcodes and unique molecular identifiers. Trizol reagent was used to extract RNA from every sample. Amplification of the libraries took two PCR steps, and the second step added a second sample barcode plus Illumina TruSeq adapters. Sequencing of the libraries was done on an Illumina NovaSeq, producing 2 x 150 bp paired-end reads. The paper's data handling went like this. Demultiplexing of reads and collapsing into UMI-guided consensus sequences were performed with migec v1.2.7. With mixcr v2.1.11, UMI consensuses were aligned to TRA and TRB V and J templates and assembled into clonotypes. Clonotypes were classified as expanded or contracted when called significant by both edgeR and NoisET, with noise models trained on biological replicates. edgeR calls used a false discovery rate-adjusted p below 0.01 and a log2 fold-change threshold of 1. As an exploratory analysis of dynamics, max-normalized trajectories of the 1000 most abundant clonotypes were examined by PCA with hierarchical clustering. Each responding clone was given a CD4 or CD8 phenotype based on the CD4+ and CD8+ repertoires, which had been sequenced separately. Using fastp trimming at Q25 and MiXCR clonotype assembly, TCRdb reanalyzed the public sequencing data and kept in-frame beta chains. CDR3 protein sequences are deduplicated, and each keeps its most common genes and DNA. TCRdb, not the original authors, processed these V and J calls. The sample yields approximately 570,000 distinct CDR3 sequences; roughly 18% were counted once. Jointly, the top ten make up about 12% of the sample.

The source of the sample is a study of T-cell memory formation after mild COVID-19 (dated by TCRdb to the early 2020s). Background on the whole study: TCR sequence clusters from the two donors were largely donor specific. In a couple of donors, T-cell clones that expanded and contracted after mild COVID-19 were tracked by sequencing TCRalpha and TCRbeta repertoires over time. Two young, previously healthy adult volunteers made up the cohort, one male and one female. The investigation overall reported the following: The detection of some responding clones in pre-infection memory suggests that pre-existing cross-reactive memory T cells joined the SARS-CoV-2 response. Clones that contracted from day 15 to 85 showed balanced CD4/CD8 phenotypes, whereas a second wave of clones that expanded from day 15 to 37 leaned towards CD4+. Only a couple of mild cases were covered by the study, and larger cohorts that include severe cases with pre-infection samples were considered necessary. SARS-CoV-2 specificity of the second-wave clones peaking on day 37 was not confirmed. Contracting CD4+ clones appeared mostly in the CM and EM memory subsets, whereas CD8+ clones were enriched in EMRA.

CDR1 and CDR2 are read off the germline V gene as MNHEY and SVGAGI. V sheds 4 bases and J sheds 8 bases, leaving 9 bases between their ends. From the cysteine through the phenylalanine, the CDR3 covers 12 amino acids. Here the CDR3 DNA is all that survives: 36 bases in frame from base 1. Ficoll-Paque density gradient centrifugation was the method used to isolate PBMCs. The clonotype comes from an adult woman who had mild COVID-19 (a few samples of this study predate the infection). The sample titles of this study are shuffled in the database, so cell type and time point are left out; the donor was told from shared clones. Sequencing input: PBMCs or a T cell subset sorted from them (not recorded which). This sequence uses TRBV6-5 and TRBJ2-1, with the D gene call left open. This receptor carries the CDR3 CASSSLLDEQFF. The DNA sequence follows: TGTGCCAGCAGTTCCCTATTGGATGAGCAGTTCTTC.